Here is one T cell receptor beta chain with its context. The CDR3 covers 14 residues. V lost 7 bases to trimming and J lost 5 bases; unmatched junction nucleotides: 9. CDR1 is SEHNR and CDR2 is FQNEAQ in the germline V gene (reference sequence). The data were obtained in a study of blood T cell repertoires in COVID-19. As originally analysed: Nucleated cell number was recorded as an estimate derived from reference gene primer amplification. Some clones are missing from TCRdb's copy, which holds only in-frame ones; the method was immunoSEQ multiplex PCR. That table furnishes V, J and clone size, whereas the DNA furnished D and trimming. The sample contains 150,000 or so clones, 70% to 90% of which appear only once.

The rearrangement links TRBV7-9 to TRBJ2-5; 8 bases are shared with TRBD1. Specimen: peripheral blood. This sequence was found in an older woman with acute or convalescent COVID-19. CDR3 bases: TGTGCCAGCACCAGGGACAGGTCGGGGGAGACCCAGTACTTC. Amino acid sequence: CASTRDRSGETQYF.